The source of this T cell receptor (beta chain) is a study of T-cell reconstitution after alpha-beta-depleted transplantation in children (dated by TCRdb to 2016 to 2018). The study in broad terms: Using TCR repertoire profiling, the study quantitatively followed how T-cell immune reconstitution unfolded in children after TCRalphabeta/CD19-depleted allogeneic hematopoietic cell transplantation.

With regard to this clonotype: Its antigen is not yet known. It has no much larger one-base neighbor in the sample; base qualities were not kept.

Library method: PCR. Sequencing used an Illumina HiSeq 2500. To normalize quantification of the TCRbeta repertoire, the TCR libraries were built with molecular barcoding that relied on unique molecular identifiers. TCRdb reprocessed the public reads (quality trimming at Q25 with fastp, clone calling with MiXCR) and kept in-frame beta chains. Under each unique CDR3 protein, matching rows form one entry showing the most common genes and DNA. Across this sample there are about 460,000 distinct CDR3 sequences, with around an eighth seen only once. Of the sample, around 5.8% is held by the ten largest clones. Reading the germline V gene gives CDR1 SNHLY and CDR2 FYNNEI. Germline trimming: 2 bases from V, 8 bases from J; junction bases outside gene matches: 6. The CDR3 numbers 15 residues from cysteine through phenylalanine. Left in the record is the CDR3 DNA by itself, 45 bases read in frame from the first base.

The chain is assembled from TRBV2 and TRBJ2-2; a stretch of 9 junction bases matches TRBD1. The sequence was collected from a human donor who donated a stem cell graft to a child with combined immunodeficiency. The starting material was PBMCs from the stem cell graft donor, obtained from the stem cell graft. At the DNA level, the sequence is TGTGCCAGCAGTGAATTTCGGACAGGGGAAGGGGAGCTGTTTTTT. This is translated as CASSEFRTGEGELFF.